The 27 T cell receptor beta chains below were found in one sample sequenced in a study of blood T cell repertoires in COVID-19. The assay was immunoSEQ multiplex PCR, and TCRdb's table has in-frame clones only and misses some. The sample includes 400,000 to 500,000 clones, over 75% of them seen just once. The sample taken for sequencing was PBMCs or T cells enriched from blood (not recorded which). The receptors were gathered from a woman aged 18-30 years who had been exposed to COVID-19.

The J gene is TRBJ1-1, the V gene TRBV19; D is unresolved. V lost 5 bases and J lost 7, with 14 bases in between. The CDR3 consists of 13 residues. CDR1 is LNHDA and CDR2 is SQIVND in the germline V gene (reference sequence). The CDR3 DNA sequence: TGTGCCAGTAGTCCCGGGGTACTCCTTGAAGCTTTCTTT. It specifies CASSPGVLLEAFF.

The V call is TRBV5-5, the J call TRBJ2-2; tentatively, D is TRBD1 (6 bases). Germline CDR1 and CDR2: SGHKS and YYEKEE (reference sequence). This CDR3 has 13 amino acids. The V gene lost 4 bases and the J gene lost 8 bases, with 12 bases spanning the gap. The CDR3 DNA follows: TGTGCCAGCAGCCTACAGGGTGGGGGGGAGCTGTTTTTT. Translation: CASSLQGGGELFF.

V is TRBV7-9 and J is TRBJ1-1; D is uncertain. Germline V gene sequence: CDR1 SEHNR, CDR2 FQNEAQ (reference sequence). Trimming cost V 1 base and J 1 base, with 7 bases left between them. CDR3 length: 14 amino acids. The CDR3 sequence is CASSLGGGNTEAFF. The CDR3, as DNA: TGTGCCAGCAGCTTAGGTGGCGGGAACACTGAAGCTTTCTTT.

V usage is TRBV4-1 and J usage is TRBJ2-1; D is undetermined. Germline V gives CDR1 MGHRA, CDR2 YSYEKL. The CDR3 loop spans 12 amino acids. Between the trimmed V and J ends, which lost 3 bases and 8 bases, there was a span of 8 bases. CDR3 residues: CASSHTRYEQFF. CDR3 nucleotide sequence: TGCGCCAGCAGCCATACTCGGTATGAGCAGTTCTTC.

V gene TRBV6-2 or TRBV6-3 combines with J gene TRBJ2-7; 8 bases line up with TRBD2. CDR1 is MNHEY and CDR2 is SVGEGT in the germline V gene. V was clipped by 4 bases and J by 6 bases; unmatched bases: 8. The CDR3 consists of 14 residues. Written as DNA, the CDR3 is TGTGCCAGCAGTTTCGTCGGACTAGCCGGCGAGCAGTACTTC. Translation gives CASSFVGLAGEQYF.

This sequence joins TRBV2 and TRBJ2-2; 11 positions match TRBD2. The V segment lost 6 bases and the J segment 2 bases; nucleotides outside the gene matches: 5. The germline gives CDR1 SNHLY, CDR2 FYNNEI. This CDR3 spans 16 amino acids. Here the CDR3 DNA reads TGTGCCAGCAGGAGACTAGCGGGACCCAACACCGGGGAGCTGTTTTTT. Its protein is CASRRLAGPNTGELFF.

CDR3 sequence (DNA): TGTGCCAGCAGACTGGAACAGGGGTTCCCGGCCGGGGAGCTGTTTTTT. Translating gives CASRLEQGFPAGELFF. V is TRBV27 and J is TRBJ2-2; TRBD1 matches 7 bases. Per germline, CDR1 MNHEY and CDR2 SMNVEV (reference sequence). The CDR3 is 16 residues long. Trimming cost V 6 bases and J 6 bases; bases outside gene matches: 13.

This chain joins TRBV4-3 and TRBJ1-3; no firm D call. Germline V gene sequence: CDR1 LGHNA, CDR2 YSLEER. V gave up 0 bases and J gave up 4 bases, with 10 bases separating them. The length of the CDR3 is 15 residues. The CDR3 protein is CASSQDLGRGNTIYF. CDR3 sequence (DNA): TGCGCCAGCAGCCAAGATCTGGGCAGGGGAAACACCATATATTTT.

In this sample, this clone turned up a few times. The chain recombines TRBV12-3 or TRBV12-4 with TRBJ2-1; 8 nucleotides agree with TRBD1. J was trimmed by 4 bases and V by 6 bases; bases with no gene match: 2. The CDR3 is made up of 13 amino acids. CDR3 loop: CASRRQGYNEQFF. The CDR3 nucleotides read TGTGCCAGCAGGCGACAGGGGTACAATGAGCAGTTCTTC.

This chain links TRBV10-3 with TRBJ2-3, with TRBD2 identical over 9 bases. The J segment lost 5 bases and the V segment lost 6 bases, leaving 3 bases of the junction unmatched. The CDR3 contains 13 residues. CDR1 ENHRY and CDR2 SYGVKD come from the germline V gene. The CDR3 region is CAIRWTSEDTQYF. CDR3 nucleotide sequence: TGTGCCATCAGGTGGACTAGCGAAGATACGCAGTATTTT.

The rearrangement uses TRBV18 and TRBJ2-1, with 7 bases fitting TRBD2. The germline V gene has CDR1 KGHSH and CDR2 LQKENI. The CDR3 spans 16 residues. The V and J ends lost 3 bases and 0 bases, in that order; junction bases with no gene match: 5. This CDR3 is CASSPGTTSSYNEQFF. The CDR3 DNA is TGTGCCAGCTCACCCGGGACTACCAGCTCCTACAATGAGCAGTTCTTC. Filled out from reference TRBV18 and TRBJ2-1, the complete variable domain reads NAGVMQNPRHLVRRRGQEARLRCSPMKGHSHVYWYRQLPEEGLKFMVYLQKENIIDESGMPKERFSAEFPKEGPSILRIQQVVRGDSAAYFCASSPGTTSSYNEQFFGPGTRLTVL.

This clone was recorded once. This chain links TRBV7-9 with TRBJ2-7; the match to TRBD1 covers 7 bases. V shed 5 bases, J shed 3 bases, and the junction held 4 bases outside the gene matches. Germline loops: CDR1 SEHNR, CDR2 FQNEAQ (reference sequence). The CDR3 runs to 13 residues. The CDR3 is CASSMGQLYEQYF. The CDR3 DNA sequence: TGTGCCAGCAGCATGGGACAGCTCTACGAGCAGTACTTC.

V and J are TRBV4-1 and TRBJ2-6; no definite D call. Trimming took 2 bases from V and 3 from J, leaving 8 bases between them. This CDR3 has 15 amino acids. Per the germline V gene, CDR1 is MGHRA and CDR2 is YSYEKL. Here the CDR3 DNA reads TGCGCCAGCAGCCAACCGTCTAGTGGGGCCAACGTCCTGACTTTC. The encoded protein is CASSQPSSGANVLTF.

The chain links TRBV7-2 to TRBJ2-7; TRBD1 might be the D (5 bases). This CDR3 comprises 13 residues. V shed 5 bases and J shed 1 base, with 9 bases lying between them. CDR1 and CDR2 from the germline V gene are SGHTA and FQGNSA. The CDR3 is CASSPGFSYEQYF. The CDR3, as DNA: TGTGCCAGCAGCCCAGGGTTTTCCTACGAGCAGTACTTC.

The V and J genes are TRBV28 and TRBJ2-1; D is unresolved. Germline V gene data show CDR1 as MDHEN and CDR2 as SYDVKM. V was pared by 10 bases and J by 3 bases, with 10 bases between. This CDR3 region has 12 residues. CDR3 amino acids: CATNDFYNEQFF. Here the CDR3 DNA reads TGTGCCACCAACGACTTCTACAATGAGCAGTTCTTC. Complete variable domain (other parts from reference TRBV28 and TRBJ2-1): DVKVTQSSRYLVKRTGEKVFLECVQDMDHENMFWYRQDPGLGLRLIYFSYDVKMKEKGDIPEGYSVSREKKERFSLILESASTNQTSMYLCATNDFYNEQFFGPGTRLTVL.

V is TRBV4-2 and J is TRBJ2-1; a weak D match, TRBD2 (5 bases). Trimming removed 1 base from V and 2 bases from J, with 12 bases in between. The CDR3 runs to 16 residues. CDR1 is LGHNA, CDR2 YNFKEQ, per germline. CDR3 DNA sequence: TGTGCCAGCAGCCAAGTAGCGTCAGTGGCCTACAATGAGCAGTTCTTC. It yields the protein CASSQVASVAYNEQFF.

The chain is built from TRBV19 and TRBJ1-2; 7 positions match TRBD1. This CDR3 spans 15 amino acids. Per the germline V gene, CDR1 is LNHDA and CDR2 is SQIVND (reference sequence). V shed 8 bases, J shed 4 bases, and the junction held 13 bases outside the gene matches. CDR3 nucleotide sequence: TGTGCCAGTGAAGGAGGCGTAGGGGGCTTCTATGGCTACACCTTC. This codes for CASEGGVGGFYGYTF.

Written as DNA, the CDR3 is TGCGCCAGCAGTGAGGGACAGGGGACAGATACGCAGTATTTT. Its protein product is CASSEGQGTDTQYF. The V gene is TRBV5-1, the J gene TRBJ2-3; TRBD1 matches at 10 bases. This CDR3 spans 14 amino acids. Germline V gene sequence: CDR1 SGHRS, CDR2 YFSETQ. V was pared by 5 bases and J by 3 bases, with 3 bases of the junction left unmatched.

The chain carries TRBV4-3 and TRBJ2-7; TRBD2 might be the D (5 bases). Germline V gene data show CDR1 as LGHNA and CDR2 as YSLEER. The CDR3 is 15 amino acids. Trimming left V 0 bases short and J 2 bases short, with 11 bases between. The CDR3 region has the DNA TGCGCCAGCAGCCAAGACAGAGGGTCGGCCTACGAGCAGTACTTC. The encoded protein is CASSQDRGSAYEQYF.

The rearrangement uses TRBV5-1 and TRBJ2-1; 7 bases are a match to TRBD1. The V segment lost 4 bases and the J segment 7 bases; nucleotides outside the gene matches: 8. CDR1 SGHRS and CDR2 YFSETQ come from the germline V gene. This CDR3 is built from 14 residues. The CDR3 loop is CASSPGDSTNEQFF. The CDR3 region has the DNA TGCGCCAGCAGCCCCGGGGACAGTACAAATGAGCAGTTCTTC.

The genes are TRBV7-2 and TRBJ2-7; 12 bases map to TRBD2. After removal of 4 bases from V and 7 bases from J, the junction contained 5 bases not matched to a gene. Germline V gives CDR1 SGHTA, CDR2 FQGNSA. This CDR3 has 14 residues. This CDR3 reads CASSWTSGAGEQYF. The CDR3 DNA follows: TGTGCCAGCAGCTGGACTAGCGGGGCTGGGGAGCAGTACTTC. Drawing the rest from reference TRBV7-2 and TRBJ2-7, the complete variable domain is GAGVSQSPSNKVTEKGKDVELRCDPISGHTALYWYRQSLGQGLEFLIYFQGNSAPDKSGLPSDRFSAERTGGSVSTLTIQRTQQEDSAVYLCASSWTSGAGEQYFGPGTRLTVT.

About this clone: Other nucleotide sequences in the sample specify the same CDR3. The chain employs TRBV5-1 and TRBJ2-7, with D perhaps matching TRBD1 (6 bases). Germline CDR1 and CDR2: SGHRS and YFSETQ. The CDR3 is 14 amino acids. Deletions cut 2 bases from V and 2 bases from J, with 11 bases between. CDR3 nucleotides: TGCGCCAGCAGCTTAGGGGGATCGCCCTACGAGCAGTACTTC. This encodes CASSLGGSPYEQYF.

The chain couples TRBV9 to TRBJ2-1, with D tentatively TRBD1 (7 bases). The ends were cut back, 0 bases at V and 7 bases at J, with 20 bases in the middle. The CDR3 spans 17 residues. CDR1 is SGDLS and CDR2 is YYNGEE in the germline V gene. CDR3 residues: CASSVGRSGGLRNEQFF. The CDR3 DNA reads TGTGCCAGCAGCGTAGGGCGTTCAGGGGGGTTAAGGAATGAGCAGTTCTTC.

This clone was recorded once. The chain has TRBV30 and TRBJ1-3; 9 bases are a match to TRBD1. The trim removed 5 bases at V and 4 bases at J, leaving 9 bases unmatched. The length of the CDR3 is 15 residues. Germline assignment: CDR1 GTSNPN and CDR2 SVGIG (reference sequence). CDR3 DNA: TGTGCCTGGGGCGGACAGGGGAGCTCCGGAAACACCATATATTTT. Translation: CAWGGQGSSGNTIYF.

The J gene is TRBJ1-6, the V gene TRBV5-4; TRBD1 matches 7 bases. The CDR3 has 18 residues. V lost 0 bases, J lost 5 bases, and 11 bases stayed unmatched. Germline CDR1 and CDR2: SGHNT and YYREEE (reference sequence). The CDR3 DNA is TGTGCCAGCAGCTTGGAAGCCGGGACAGTCTATAATAATTCACCCCTCCACTTT. It yields the protein CASSLEAGTVYNNSPLHF.

The sample holds a few counts of this clone. The chain combines TRBV28 with TRBJ2-3; D unclear. CDR3 size: 15 residues. Trimming pared 1 base from V and 2 bases from J, leaving 10 bases between. From germline, CDR1 is MDHEN and CDR2 SYDVKM. CDR3 region: CASSLSEVNTDTQYF. The CDR3 coding sequence is TGTGCCAGCAGTTTATCCGAGGTAAACACAGATACGCAGTATTTT.

The chain recombines TRBV2 with TRBJ2-7; tentative D call: TRBD2 (5 bases). The germline V gene encodes CDR1 SNHLY and CDR2 FYNNEI. The CDR3 runs to 17 residues. Trimming cost V 1 base and J 2 bases, with 18 bases left between them. CDR3 nucleotides: TGTGCCAGCAGTGAAGGCGGGCCTCTAAGTTTCCCCTACGAGCAGTACTTC. Amino acid sequence: CASSEGGPLSFPYEQYF. Using reference TRBV2 and TRBJ2-7 for the parts outside the CDR3, the full variable domain is EPEVTQTPSHQVTQMGQEVILRCVPISNHLYFYWYRQILGQKVEFLVSFYNNEISEKSEIFDDQFSVERPDGSNFTLKIRSTKLEDSAMYFCASSEGGPLSFPYEQYFGPGTRLTVT.